This entry lists 6 T cell receptor beta chains sequenced from one sample in a study of blood T cells in healthy people across ages. The authors ran a second PCR of about 7 to 11 cycles using a sample-barcoded 5' primer and a J-beta primer mix. TCRdb reprocessed the 5' RACE reads with MiXCR, giving one entry per CDR3 protein. The table shows 1.2 million to 1.5 million distinct CDR3 sequences, with around two fifths occurring only once. Sequenced: blood. The receptors originated from a woman younger than 35 in good health.

Points on this clonotype: Because the CDR3 is missing its conserved closing phenylalanine or tryptophan, this is likely a read error. The rearrangement joins TRBV14 to TRBJ2-5; D uncertain. The DNA end favors TRBJ2-1, so the J call may be wrong. Germline V lookup: CDR1 SGHDN, CDR2 FVKESK. This CDR3 comprises 16 residues. In nucleotides, the CDR3 is TGTGCCAGCAGCCGTAATACACCAGTCCCCCAAGAGACCCAGTTCTTA. Translated: CASSRNTPVPQETQFL.

This clonotype was found a few times. The chain links TRBV29-1 to TRBJ1-2; no definite D call. From germline, CDR1 is SQVTM and CDR2 ANQGSEA. Trimming pared 6 bases from V and 4 bases from J, leaving 18 bases between. The CDR3 runs to 14 residues. The DNA for the CDR3 is TGCAGCGTCGAGAACCGGTTCGAATCCTATGGCTACACCTTC. This encodes CSVENRFESYGYTF.

The chain is built from TRBV12-3 or TRBV12-4 and TRBJ1-1; TRBD1 agrees at 7 bases. V lost 2 bases, J lost 4 bases, and 7 bases stayed unmatched. The CDR3 spans 15 residues. In nucleotides, the CDR3 is TGTGCCAGCAGTTTATCAGTCAGGGGGAGCACTGAAGCTTTCTTT. Translated: CASSLSVRGSTEAFF.

V gene TRBV6-5 combines with J gene TRBJ2-7, with 11 bases aligning to TRBD2. This CDR3 region has 15 residues. With V trimmed by 6 bases and J by 4 bases, 8 bases remained unmatched. The germline CDR1 and CDR2 sequences are MNHEY and SVGAGI. CDR3 in DNA: TGTGCCAGCAGCGCCGTAGCGGGAGGGCCTTACGAGCAGTACTTC. It codes for CASSAVAGGPYEQYF.

The sample holds a few counts of this clonotype. The gene calls are TRBV5-1 and TRBJ2-7; 11 bases line up with TRBD2. Germline V CDR1 and CDR2: SGHRS, YFSETQ. Trimming took 4 bases from V and 3 from J; bases not matched to a gene: 3. CDR3 length: 14 residues. The CDR3 DNA sequence: TGCGCCAGCAGCCAGACTAGCGGGGACTACGAGCAGTACTTC. This translates into CASSQTSGDYEQYF. Complete variable domain (other parts from reference TRBV5-1 and TRBJ2-7): KAGVTQTPRYLIKTRGQQVTLSCSPISGHRSVSWYQQTPGQGLQFLFEYFSETQRNKGNFPGRFSGRQFSNSRSEMNVSTLELGDSALYLCASSQTSGDYEQYFGPGTRLTVT.

The CDR3 DNA reads as TGCAGTGCTGGTTTAGCGGGAGGGGGGTTTTACAATGAGCAGTTCTTC. This translates into CSAGLAGGGFYNEQFF. J is TRBJ2-1 and V is TRBV20-1, with 11 bases aligning to TRBD2. Unmatched junction bases numbered 10, after V lost 5 bases and J lost 4 bases. CDR1 is DFQATT and CDR2 is SNEGSKA in the germline V gene (reference sequence). The CDR3 loop spans 16 amino acids.